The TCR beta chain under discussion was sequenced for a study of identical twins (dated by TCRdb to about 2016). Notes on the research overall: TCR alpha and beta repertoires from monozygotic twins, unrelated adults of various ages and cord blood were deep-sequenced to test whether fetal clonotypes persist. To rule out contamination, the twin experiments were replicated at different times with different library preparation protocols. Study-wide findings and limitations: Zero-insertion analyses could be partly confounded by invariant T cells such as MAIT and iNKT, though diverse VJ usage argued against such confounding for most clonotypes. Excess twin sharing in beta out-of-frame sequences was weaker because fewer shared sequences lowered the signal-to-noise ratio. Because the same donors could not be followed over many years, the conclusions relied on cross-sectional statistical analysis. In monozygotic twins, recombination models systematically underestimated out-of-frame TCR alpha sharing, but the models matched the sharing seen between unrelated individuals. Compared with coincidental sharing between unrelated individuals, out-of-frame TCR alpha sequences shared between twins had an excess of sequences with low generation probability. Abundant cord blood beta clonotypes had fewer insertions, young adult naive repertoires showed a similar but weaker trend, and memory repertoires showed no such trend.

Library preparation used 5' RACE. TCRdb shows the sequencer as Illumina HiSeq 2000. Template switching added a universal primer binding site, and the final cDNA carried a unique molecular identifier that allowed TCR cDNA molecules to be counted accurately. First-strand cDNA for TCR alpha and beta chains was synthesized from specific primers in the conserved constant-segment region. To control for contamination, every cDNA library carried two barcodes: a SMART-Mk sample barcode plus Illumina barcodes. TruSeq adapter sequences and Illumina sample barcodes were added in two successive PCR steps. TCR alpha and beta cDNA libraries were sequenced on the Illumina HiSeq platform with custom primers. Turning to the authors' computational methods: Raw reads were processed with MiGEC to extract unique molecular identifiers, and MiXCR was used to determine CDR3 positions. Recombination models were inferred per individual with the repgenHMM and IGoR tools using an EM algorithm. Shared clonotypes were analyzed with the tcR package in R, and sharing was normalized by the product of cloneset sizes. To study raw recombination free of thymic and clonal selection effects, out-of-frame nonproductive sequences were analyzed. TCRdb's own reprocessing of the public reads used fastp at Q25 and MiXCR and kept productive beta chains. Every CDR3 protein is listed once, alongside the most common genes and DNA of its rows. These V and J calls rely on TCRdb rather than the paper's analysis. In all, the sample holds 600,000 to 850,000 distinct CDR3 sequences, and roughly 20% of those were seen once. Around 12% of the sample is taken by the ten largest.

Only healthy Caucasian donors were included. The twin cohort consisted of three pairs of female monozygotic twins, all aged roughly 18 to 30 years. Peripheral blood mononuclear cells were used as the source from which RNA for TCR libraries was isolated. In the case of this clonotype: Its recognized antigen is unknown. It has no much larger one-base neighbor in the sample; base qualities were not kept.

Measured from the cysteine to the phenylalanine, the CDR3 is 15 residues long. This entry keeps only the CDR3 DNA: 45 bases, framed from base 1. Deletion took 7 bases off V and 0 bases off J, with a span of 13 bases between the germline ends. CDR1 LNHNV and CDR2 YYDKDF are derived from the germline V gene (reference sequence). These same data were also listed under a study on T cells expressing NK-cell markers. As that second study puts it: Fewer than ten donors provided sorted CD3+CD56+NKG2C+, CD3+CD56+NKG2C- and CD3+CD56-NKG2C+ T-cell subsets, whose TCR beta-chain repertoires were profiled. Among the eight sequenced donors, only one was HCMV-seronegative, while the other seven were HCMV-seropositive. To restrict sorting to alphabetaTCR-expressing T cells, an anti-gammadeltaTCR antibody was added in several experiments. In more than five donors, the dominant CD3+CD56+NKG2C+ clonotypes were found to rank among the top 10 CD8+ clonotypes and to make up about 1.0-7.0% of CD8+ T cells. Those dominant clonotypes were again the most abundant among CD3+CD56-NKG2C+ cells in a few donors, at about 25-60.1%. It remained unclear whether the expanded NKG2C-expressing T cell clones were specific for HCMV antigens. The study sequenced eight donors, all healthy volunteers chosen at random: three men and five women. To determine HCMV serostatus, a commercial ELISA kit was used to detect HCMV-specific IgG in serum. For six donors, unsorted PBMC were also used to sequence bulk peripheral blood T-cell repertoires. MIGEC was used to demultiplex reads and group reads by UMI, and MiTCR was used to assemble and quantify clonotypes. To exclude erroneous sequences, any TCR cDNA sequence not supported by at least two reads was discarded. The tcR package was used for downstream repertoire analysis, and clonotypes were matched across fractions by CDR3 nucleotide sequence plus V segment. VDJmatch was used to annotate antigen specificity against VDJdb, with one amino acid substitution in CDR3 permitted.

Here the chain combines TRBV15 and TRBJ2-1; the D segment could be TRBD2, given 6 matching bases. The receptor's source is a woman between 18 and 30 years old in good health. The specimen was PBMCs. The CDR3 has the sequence CATKEGGGSYNEQFF. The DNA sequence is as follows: TGTGCCACCAAGGAGGGCGGCGGCTCCTACAATGAGCAGTTCTTC.